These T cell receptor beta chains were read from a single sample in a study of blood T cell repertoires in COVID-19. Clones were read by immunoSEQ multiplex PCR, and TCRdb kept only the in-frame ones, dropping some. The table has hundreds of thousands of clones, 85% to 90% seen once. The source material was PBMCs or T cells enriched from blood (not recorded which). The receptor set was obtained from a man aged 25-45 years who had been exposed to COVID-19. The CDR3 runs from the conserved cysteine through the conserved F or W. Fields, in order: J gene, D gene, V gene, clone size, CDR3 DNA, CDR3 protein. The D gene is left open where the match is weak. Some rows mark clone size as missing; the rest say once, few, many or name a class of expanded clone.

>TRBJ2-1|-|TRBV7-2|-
TGTGCCAGCAGCCAATTACTGTTCTTC
CASSQLLFF
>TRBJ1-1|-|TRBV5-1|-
TGCGCCAGCAGCTTGGTAACAGAGGGCACTGAAGCTTTCTTT
CASSLVTEGTEAFF
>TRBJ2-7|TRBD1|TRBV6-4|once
TGTGCCAGCAGTAGAGACAGGGGGTCCTACGAGCAGTACTTC
CASSRDRGSYEQYF
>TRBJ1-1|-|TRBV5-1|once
TGCGCCAGCAGCCACGACACCTTGAACACTGAAGCTTTCTTT
CASSHDTLNTEAFF
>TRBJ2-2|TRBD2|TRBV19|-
TGTGCCAGTAGTATATTGGAACTAGCGGGGAATACCGGGGAGCTGTTTTTT
CASSILELAGNTGELFF
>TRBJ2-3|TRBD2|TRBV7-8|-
TGTGCCAGCAACGGAGCGGGGGGGGTGTCCACAGATACGCAGTATTTT
CASNGAGGVSTDTQYF
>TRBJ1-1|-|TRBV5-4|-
TGTGCCAGCAGGGAACAATGGGAGCTGAACACTGAAGCTTTCTTT
CASREQWELNTEAFF
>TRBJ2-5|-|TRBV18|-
TGTGCCAGCTCAGGGGCAGAGACCCAGTACTTC
CASSGAETQYF
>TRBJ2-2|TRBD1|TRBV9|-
TGTGCCAGCAGCGCCCTGGGGACAGGGAGCACCGGGGAGCTGTTTTTT
CASSALGTGSTGELFF
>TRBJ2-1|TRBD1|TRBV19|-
TGTGCCAGTAGTAATATGCCGGGACAGGGGTTCAATGAGCAGTTCTTC
CASSNMPGQGFNEQFF
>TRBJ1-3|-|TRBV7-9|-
TGTGCCAGCAGCTTAGGACTCAGGAGGATCTCTGGAAACACCATATATTTT
CASSLGLRRISGNTIYF
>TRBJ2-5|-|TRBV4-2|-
TGTGCCAGCAGCCAATTTAGAAATCCCCAAGAGACCCAGTACTTC
CASSQFRNPQETQYF
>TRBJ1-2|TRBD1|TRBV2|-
TGTGCCAGCAGGGAGAGGGACAGGGAGGTTGGCTACACCTTC
CASRERDREVGYTF
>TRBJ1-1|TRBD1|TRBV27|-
TGTGCCAGCAGTTTATCCAGGGGGATGAACACTGAAGCTTTCTTT
CASSLSRGMNTEAFF
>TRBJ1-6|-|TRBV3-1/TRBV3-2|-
TGTGCCAGCAGCCAAGATCAGGGAAGGGGTAATTCACCCCTCCACTTT
CASSQDQGRGNSPLHF
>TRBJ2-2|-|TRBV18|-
TGTGCCAGCTCACCACGGAACCCCACAGGGCCCGACACCGGGGAGCTGTTTTTT
CASSPRNPTGPDTGELFF
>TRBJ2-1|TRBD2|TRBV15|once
TGTGCCACCAGCAGAGTATTCAGGGAGGGAGGCAATGAGCAGTTCTTC
CATSRVFREGGNEQFF
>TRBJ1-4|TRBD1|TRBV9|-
TGTGCCAGCAGCTCACAGGGGGCAACTAATGAAAAACTGTTTTTT
CASSSQGATNEKLFF
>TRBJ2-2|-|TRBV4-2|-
TGTGCCAGCAGCCAACAGCAATCAGGGGGGAGAGGCAGGGAGCTGTTTTTT
CASSQQQSGGRGRELFF
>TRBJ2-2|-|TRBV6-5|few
TGTGCCAGCAGTTCACAACGCAGCGGGGAGCTGTTTTTT
CASSSQRSGELFF
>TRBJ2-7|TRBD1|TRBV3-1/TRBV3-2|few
TGTGCCAGCAGCCAAGATTTCACAGGGGGGTACGAGCAGTACTTC
CASSQDFTGGYEQYF
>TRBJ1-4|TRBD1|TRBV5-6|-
TGTGCCAGCAGCTTGGGACAGGGGGCTTTTTGGGAAAAACTGTTTTTT
CASSLGQGAFWEKLFF
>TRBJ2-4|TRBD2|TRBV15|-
TGTGCCACCAGCAGAGGGGGACTAGAAGCCAAAAACATTCAGTACTTC
CATSRGGLEAKNIQYF
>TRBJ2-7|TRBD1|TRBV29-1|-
TGCAGCGTTGAGGAGACAGGGGGCGGCGAGCAGTACTTC
CSVEETGGGEQYF
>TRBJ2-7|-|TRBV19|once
TGTGCCCCAACACCAGGACGGAGGAACTTC
CAPTPGRRNF
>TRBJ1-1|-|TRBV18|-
TGTGCCAGCTCACCAATGAGTATGAACACTGAAGCTTTCTTT
CASSPMSMNTEAFF
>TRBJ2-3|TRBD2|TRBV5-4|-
TGTGCCAGCAGCTCCCCCCGAACTAGCGGGGGCGAACCAGATACGCAGTATTTT
CASSSPRTSGGEPDTQYF
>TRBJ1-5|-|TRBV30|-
TGTGCCTGGAGTGCCACTTCGGTTCAGCCCCAGCATTTT
CAWSATSVQPQHF
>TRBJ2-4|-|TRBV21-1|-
TGTGCCAGCAGCTCCCGGGTATCAGGGGGACAGGACAATAATTGGGTCAAAAACATTCAGTACTTC
CASSSRVSGGQDNNWVKNIQYF
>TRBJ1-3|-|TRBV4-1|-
TGCGCCAGCTCCTCTGCCGGCACCATATATTTT
CASSSAGTIYF
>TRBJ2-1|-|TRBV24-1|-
TGTGCCACCAGTGACAACAGGGATGAGGCCTACAATGAGCAGTTCTTC
CATSDNRDEAYNEQFF
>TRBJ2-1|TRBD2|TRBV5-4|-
TGTGCCAGCAGCTTGGCCGCGGCGGGGGGGTCCCCCTACAATGAGCAGTTCTTC
CASSLAAAGGSPYNEQFF
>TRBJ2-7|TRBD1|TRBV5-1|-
TGCGCCAGCAGCGAGGGACAGGTCGACTTGGAGCAGTACTTC
CASSEGQVDLEQYF
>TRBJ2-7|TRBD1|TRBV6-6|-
TGTGCCAGCAGTTTCCTCGGGGACAGCTCCTACGAGCAGTACTTC
CASSFLGDSSYEQYF
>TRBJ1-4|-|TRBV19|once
TGTGCCACGCAACATCTCGCAACTAATGAAAAACTGTTTTTT
CATQHLATNEKLFF
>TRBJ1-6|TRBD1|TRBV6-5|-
TGTGCCGGACAACGGGACAGCGATAATTCACCCCTCCACTTT
CAGQRDSDNSPLHF
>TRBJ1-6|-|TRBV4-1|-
TGCGCCAGCAGCCTTCTGCTCCAAGCAGGGGCGATAGAGTCACCCCTCCACTTT
CASSLLLQAGAIESPLHF
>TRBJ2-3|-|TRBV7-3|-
TGTGCCAGCAGCCCCAGGGGAGCTAGCCATCCCGGTACGCAATATTTT
CASSPRGASHPGTQYF
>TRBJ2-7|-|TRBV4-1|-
TGCGCCAGCAGCCTGGGGGGGCAGGGGCCGGACGAGCAGTACTTC
CASSLGGQGPDEQYF
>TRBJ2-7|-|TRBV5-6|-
TGTGCCAGCAGTCGGGGAGGCGGCGAGCAGTACTTC
CASSRGGGEQYF
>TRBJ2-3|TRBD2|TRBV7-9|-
TGTGCCAGCAGCTCCAAGCGGGGCCCCACAGATACGCAGTATTTT
CASSSKRGPTDTQYF